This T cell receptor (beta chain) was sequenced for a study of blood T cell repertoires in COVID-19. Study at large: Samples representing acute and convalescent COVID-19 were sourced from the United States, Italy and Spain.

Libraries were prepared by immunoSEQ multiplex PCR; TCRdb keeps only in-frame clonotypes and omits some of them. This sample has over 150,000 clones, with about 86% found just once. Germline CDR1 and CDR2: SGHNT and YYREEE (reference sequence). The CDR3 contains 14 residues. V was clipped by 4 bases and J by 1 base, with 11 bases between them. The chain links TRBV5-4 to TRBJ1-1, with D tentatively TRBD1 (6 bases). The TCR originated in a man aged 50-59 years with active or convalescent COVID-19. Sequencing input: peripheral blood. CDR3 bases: TGTGCCAGCAGCCCTATGACAGGGAACACTGAAGCTTTCTTT. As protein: CASSPMTGNTEAFF. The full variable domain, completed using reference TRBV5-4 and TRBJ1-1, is ETGVTQSPTHLIKTRGQQVTLRCSSQSGHNTVSWYQQALGQGPQFIFQYYREEENGRGNFPPRFSGLQFPNYSSELNVNALELDDSALYLCASSPMTGNTEAFFGQGTRLTVV.